One T cell receptor beta chain is described in this entry. Primers: 60 Vbeta forward and 13 Jbeta reverse. Libraries were prepared by immunoSEQ multiplex PCR; TCRdb keeps only in-frame clonotypes and omits some of them. The data contain approximately 190,000 clones, around 78% of them singletons. These data are taken from a study of cytomegalovirus exposure and HLA in healthy donors. The germline V gene has CDR1 SGHDN and CDR2 FVKESK. This CDR3 is built from 14 residues. V was shortened by 4 bases and J by 8 bases, with 18 bases between the two germline ends. The chain joins TRBV14 to TRBJ2-7, with D possibly matching TRBD2 (6 bases). The sample consisted of PBMCs. This sequence originates from a woman aged 25 to 39 in good health and CMV-seropositive. The CDR3 region is CASSLGGATGKQYF. In nucleotides, the CDR3 is TGTGCCAGCAGCCTCGGGGGTGCGACCGGCAAGCAGTACTTC. The full variable domain, in which reference TRBV14 and TRBJ2-7 provide the parts outside the CDR3, is EAGVTQFPSHSVIEKGQTVTLRCDPISGHDNLYWYRRVMGKEIKFLLHFVKESKQDESGMPNNRFLAERTGGTYSTLKVQPAELEDSGVYFCASSLGGATGKQYFGPGTRLTVT.